The next 12 T cell receptor beta chains were all read from a single sample in a study of cytomegalovirus exposure and HLA in healthy donors. PCR amplification relied on 60 Vbeta primers (plus 13 Jbeta primers). Assay used: immunoSEQ multiplex PCR; TCRdb lists only in-frame clones, some missing. The sample contains 150,000 to 200,000 clones, approximately 72% of which appear only once. What was sequenced was PBMCs. These receptors were taken from a female donor in good health and CMV-seronegative.

This chain's CDR3 is CASSLARQFSQPQHF. CDR3 bases: TGTGCCAGCAGCTTAGCGCGTCAGTTTAGCCAGCCCCAGCATTTT. The chain recombines TRBV7-8 with TRBJ1-5; D is unresolved. CDR3 length: 15 residues. CDR1 and CDR2 from the germline V gene are SGHVS and FQNEAQ. Trimming removed 0 bases from V and 7 bases from J, with 13 bases in between.

This chain joins TRBV27 and TRBJ1-2, with D perhaps TRBD1 (5 bases). The ends were cut back, 4 bases at V and 1 base at J, with 16 bases in the middle. CDR3 length: 16 amino acids. The germline V gene has CDR1 MNHEY and CDR2 SMNVEV (reference sequence). For the CDR3, the DNA is TGTGCCAGCAGTTCCTCAGGACATGTCGATAACTATGGCTACACCTTC. Translating it yields CASSSSGHVDNYGYTF.

The chain recombines TRBV27 with TRBJ2-3; 9 bases align to TRBD2. The V gene end was trimmed by 2 bases and the J gene end by 2 bases; junction bases not matched to a gene: 8. This CDR3 contains 17 residues. In germline, CDR1 is MNHEY, CDR2 SMNVEV (reference sequence). As DNA, the CDR3 is TGTGCCAGCAGTTTACGTCGAGGACTAGCGCCCACAGATACGCAGTATTTT. Translating gives CASSLRRGLAPTDTQYF.

The chain employs TRBV6-5 and TRBJ2-3; a possible D gene is TRBD1 (5 bases). Trimming took off 2 bases at V and 7 bases at J, with 16 bases between the two ends. Germline lookup yields CDR1 MNHEY and CDR2 SVGAGI. CDR3 length: 15 residues. The CDR3 here is CASSYDHKGVNTQYF. Written as DNA, the CDR3 is TGTGCCAGCAGTTACGACCACAAAGGGGTAAATACGCAGTATTTT.

This clone was detected a few times. J is TRBJ2-3 and V is TRBV28; 9 bases agree with TRBD2. CDR1 and CDR2 (germline): MDHEN, SYDVKM. V lost 3 bases, J lost 6 bases, and 4 bases stayed unmatched. The CDR3 consists of 14 residues. The CDR3, as DNA: TGTGCCAGCAGTTTGGGGACTAGCATGGATACGCAGTATTTT. Translated, it gives CASSLGTSMDTQYF.

The CDR3 reads CASSPGQALNYGYTF. In nucleotides, the CDR3 is TGTGCCAGCAGCCCAGGACAGGCACTTAACTATGGCTACACCTTC. The chain recombines TRBV7-9 with TRBJ1-2; 7 positions match TRBD1. The V segment lost 5 bases and the J segment 1 base; nucleotides outside the gene matches: 7. Germline loops: CDR1 SEHNR, CDR2 FQNEAQ (reference sequence). The CDR3 has 15 amino acids.

The chain links TRBV5-1 to TRBJ2-6; 9 bases fit TRBD2. This CDR3 has 19 amino acids. The trim removed 0 bases at V and 0 bases at J, leaving 7 bases unmatched. Germline lookup yields CDR1 SGHRS and CDR2 YFSETQ. This CDR3 is CASSLALAGVNSGANVLTF. The CDR3 coding sequence is TGCGCCAGCAGCTTGGCGTTAGCGGGGGTTAACTCTGGGGCCAACGTCCTGACTTTC.

The chain is built from TRBV6-6 and TRBJ1-5; 7 bases fit TRBD1. CDR3 length: 15 amino acids. J gave up 0 bases and V 5 bases, and 4 bases lay outside the gene matches. The V gene's germline CDR1 is MNHNY and CDR2 SVGAGI (reference sequence). CDR3 amino acids: CASSKGTDSNQPQHF. The CDR3 nucleotides are TGTGCCAGCAGTAAGGGGACAGATAGCAATCAGCCCCAGCATTTT.

V and J are TRBV30 and TRBJ1-1, with a tentative D call TRBD1 (6 bases). This CDR3 contains 13 residues. V lost 2 bases, J lost 4 bases, and 11 bases lay in between. The germline CDR1 and CDR2 sequences are GTSNPN and SVGIG (reference sequence). CDR3 DNA sequence: TGTGCCTGGAGTCGAACCAGGGGCACTGAAGCTTTCTTT. Amino acids: CAWSRTRGTEAFF.

The V call is TRBV10-3, the J call TRBJ1-4; 7 bases agree with TRBD1. Germline CDR1 reads ENHRY; CDR2 reads SYGVKD. J gave up 5 bases and V 5 bases, and 5 bases lay outside the gene matches. CDR3 length: 14 amino acids. CDR3 sequence: CAISTGDSNEKLFF. Here the CDR3 DNA reads TGTGCCATCAGTACCGGGGACAGCAATGAAAAACTGTTTTTT.

The chain uses TRBV7-9 and TRBJ1-1; D possibly corresponds to TRBD1 (6 bases). This CDR3 contains 16 residues. Trimming removed 1 base from V and 4 bases from J, with 16 bases in between. Germline V CDR1 and CDR2: SEHNR, FQNEAQ (reference sequence). The CDR3 sequence: CASSLVPTGLGTEAFF. The CDR3 nucleotides are TGTGCCAGCAGCTTAGTGCCCACAGGGTTGGGCACTGAAGCTTTCTTT.

This clone was detected only once. Other DNA sequences in the sample encode the same CDR3. The rearrangement uses TRBV6-6 and TRBJ1-5; D might be TRBD1 (5 bases). Trimming pared 1 base from V and 2 bases from J, leaving 9 bases between. Germline V gene sequence: CDR1 MNHNY, CDR2 SVGAGI (reference sequence). The CDR3 is 15 amino acids. CDR3: CASSYLGQRNQPQHF. Written as DNA, the CDR3 is TGTGCCAGCAGTTACTTGGGGCAGCGCAATCAGCCCCAGCATTTT.